This note documents a single T cell receptor (beta chain) sequence. This CDR3 is built from 16 residues. V gave up 3 bases and J gave up 1 base; unmatched junction bases: 5. The germline CDR1 and CDR2 sequences are LNHDA and SQIVND (reference sequence). The data derive from a study of control samples from healthy donors and cancer patients. Data came from immunoSEQ multiplex PCR; TCRdb stores just in-frame clones and leaves some out. The profile covers 150,000 to 180,000 clones, with nearly 95% appearing a single time and around 2.4% taken by the ten largest. The chain employs TRBV19 and TRBJ2-7; 11 nucleotides match TRBD2. The sample comprised blood. This receptor was identified in a man between 50 and 59 years old in good health. Here the CDR3 DNA reads TGTGCCAGTAGTATCGTGTTAGCGGGAGGGTCCTACGAGCAGTACTTC. Its protein product is CASSIVLAGGSYEQYF.